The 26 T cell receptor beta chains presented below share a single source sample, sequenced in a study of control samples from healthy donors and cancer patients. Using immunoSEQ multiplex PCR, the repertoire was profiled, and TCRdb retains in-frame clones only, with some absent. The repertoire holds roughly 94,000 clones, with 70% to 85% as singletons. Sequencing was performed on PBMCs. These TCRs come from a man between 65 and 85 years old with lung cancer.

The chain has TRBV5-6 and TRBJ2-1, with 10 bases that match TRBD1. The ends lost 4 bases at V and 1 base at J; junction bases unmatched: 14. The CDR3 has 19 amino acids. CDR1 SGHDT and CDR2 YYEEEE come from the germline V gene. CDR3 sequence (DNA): TGTGCCAGCAGCAGAAGCCGGGACAGGGGTCTTTGGTCCTACAATGAGCAGTTCTTC. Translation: CASSRSRDRGLWSYNEQFF.

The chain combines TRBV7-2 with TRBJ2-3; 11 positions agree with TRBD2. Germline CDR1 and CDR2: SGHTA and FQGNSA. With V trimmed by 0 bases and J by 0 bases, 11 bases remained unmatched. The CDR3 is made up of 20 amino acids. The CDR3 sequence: CASSLAPLAGGPFSTDTQYF. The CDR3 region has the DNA TGTGCCAGCAGCTTAGCCCCTCTAGCGGGGGGCCCGTTTAGCACAGATACGCAGTATTTT.

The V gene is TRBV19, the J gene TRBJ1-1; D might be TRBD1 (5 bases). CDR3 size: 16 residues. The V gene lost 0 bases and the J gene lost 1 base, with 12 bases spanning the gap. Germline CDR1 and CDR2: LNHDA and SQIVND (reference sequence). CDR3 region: CASSIDIGTRNTEAFF. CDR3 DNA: TGTGCCAGTAGTATAGATATTGGGACCCGGAACACTGAAGCTTTCTTT.

The CDR3: CASSIRGNGYTF. The CDR3 DNA follows: TGTGCCAGTAGTATCCGAGGTAATGGCTACACCTTC. The genes are TRBV19 and TRBJ1-2; D gene unclear. Trimming removed 3 bases from V and 6 bases from J, with 8 bases in between. This CDR3 region has 12 residues. Germline V lookup: CDR1 LNHDA, CDR2 SQIVND (reference sequence).

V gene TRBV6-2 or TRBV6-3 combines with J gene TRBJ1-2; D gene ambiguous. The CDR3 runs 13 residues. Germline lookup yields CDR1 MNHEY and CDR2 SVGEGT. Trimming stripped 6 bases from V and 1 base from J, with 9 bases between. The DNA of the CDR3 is TGTGCCAGCAGCCCCACATATAACTATGGCTACACCTTC. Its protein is CASSPTYNYGYTF.

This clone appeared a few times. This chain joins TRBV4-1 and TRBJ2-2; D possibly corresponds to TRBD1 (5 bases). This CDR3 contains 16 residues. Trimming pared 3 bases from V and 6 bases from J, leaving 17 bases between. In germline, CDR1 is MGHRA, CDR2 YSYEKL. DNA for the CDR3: TGCGCCAGCAGCCACCTAGGCAGGGAAATAGCCGGGGAGCTGTTTTTT. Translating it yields CASSHLGREIAGELFF.

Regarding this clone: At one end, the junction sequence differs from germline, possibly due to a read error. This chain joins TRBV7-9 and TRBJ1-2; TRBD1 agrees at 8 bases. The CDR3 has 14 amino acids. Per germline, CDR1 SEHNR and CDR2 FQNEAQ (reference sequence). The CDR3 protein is CASSARTGNSGYTF. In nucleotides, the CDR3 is TGTGCCAGCAGCGCCCGGACAGGGAACTCTGGCTACACCTTC. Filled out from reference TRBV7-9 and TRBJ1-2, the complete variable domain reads DTGVSQNPRHKITKRGQNVTFRCDPISEHNRLYWYRQTLGQGPEFLTYFQNEAQLEKSRLLSDRFSAERPKGSFSTLEIQRTEQGDSAMYLCASSARTGNSGYTFGSGTRLTVV.

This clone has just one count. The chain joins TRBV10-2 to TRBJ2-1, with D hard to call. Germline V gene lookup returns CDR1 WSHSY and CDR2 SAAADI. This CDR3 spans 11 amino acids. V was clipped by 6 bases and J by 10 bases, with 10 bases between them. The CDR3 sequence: CASSVVMEQFF. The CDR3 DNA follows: TGCGCCAGCAGCGTAGTTATGGAGCAGTTCTTC.

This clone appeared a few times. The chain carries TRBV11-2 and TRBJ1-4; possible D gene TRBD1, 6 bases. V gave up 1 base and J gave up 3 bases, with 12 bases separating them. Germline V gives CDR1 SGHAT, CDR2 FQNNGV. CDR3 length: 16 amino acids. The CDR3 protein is CASSLVGGLANEKLFF. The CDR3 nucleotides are TGTGCCAGCAGCTTAGTGGGGGGCTTGGCTAATGAAAAACTGTTTTTT. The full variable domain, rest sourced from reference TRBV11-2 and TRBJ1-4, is EAGVAQSPRYKIIEKRQSVAFWCNPISGHATLYWYQQILGQGPKLLIQFQNNGVVDDSQLPKDRFSAERLKGVDSTLKIQPAKLEDSAVYLCASSLVGGLANEKLFFGSGTQLSVL.

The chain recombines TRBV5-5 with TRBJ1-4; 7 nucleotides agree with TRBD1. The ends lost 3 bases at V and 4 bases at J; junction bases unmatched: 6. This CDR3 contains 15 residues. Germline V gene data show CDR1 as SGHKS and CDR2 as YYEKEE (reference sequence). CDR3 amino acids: CASSSRGQVNEKLFF. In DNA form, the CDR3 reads TGTGCCAGCAGCTCTAGGGGGCAAGTTAATGAAAAACTGTTTTTT.

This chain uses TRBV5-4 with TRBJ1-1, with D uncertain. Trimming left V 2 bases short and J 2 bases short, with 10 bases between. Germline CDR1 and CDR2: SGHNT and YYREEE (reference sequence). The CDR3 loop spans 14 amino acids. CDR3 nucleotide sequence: TGTGCCAGCAGCTTCCGGGCAGGAAACACTGAAGCTTTCTTT. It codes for CASSFRAGNTEAFF. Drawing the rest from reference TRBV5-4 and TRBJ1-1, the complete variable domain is ETGVTQSPTHLIKTRGQQVTLRCSSQSGHNTVSWYQQALGQGPQFIFQYYREEENGRGNFPPRFSGLQFPNYSSELNVNALELDDSALYLCASSFRAGNTEAFFGQGTRLTVV.

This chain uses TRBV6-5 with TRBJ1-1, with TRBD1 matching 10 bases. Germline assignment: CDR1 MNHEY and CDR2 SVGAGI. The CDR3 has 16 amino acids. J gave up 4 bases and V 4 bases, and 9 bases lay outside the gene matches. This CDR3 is CASSSGDRGKVTEAFF. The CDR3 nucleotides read TGTGCCAGCAGTTCGGGGGACAGGGGAAAAGTCACTGAAGCTTTCTTT.

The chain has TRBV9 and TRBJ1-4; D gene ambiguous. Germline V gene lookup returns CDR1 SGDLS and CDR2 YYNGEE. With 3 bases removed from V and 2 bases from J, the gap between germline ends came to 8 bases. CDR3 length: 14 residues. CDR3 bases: TGTGCCAGCAGCGGCACCTCGACTAATGAAAAACTGTTTTTT. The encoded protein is CASSGTSTNEKLFF.

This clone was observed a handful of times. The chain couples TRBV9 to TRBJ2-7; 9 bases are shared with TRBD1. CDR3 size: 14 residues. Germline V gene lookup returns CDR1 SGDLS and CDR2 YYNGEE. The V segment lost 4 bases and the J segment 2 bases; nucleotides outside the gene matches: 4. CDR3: CASSSGDRAYEQYF. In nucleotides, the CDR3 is TGTGCCAGCAGCTCCGGGGACAGGGCCTACGAGCAGTACTTC.

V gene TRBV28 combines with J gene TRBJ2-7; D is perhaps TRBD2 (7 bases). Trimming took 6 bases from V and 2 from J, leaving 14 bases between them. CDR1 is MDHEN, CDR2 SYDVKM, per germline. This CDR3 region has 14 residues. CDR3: CASRRGGKTYEQYF. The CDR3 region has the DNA TGTGCCAGCAGGCGCGGGGGCAAGACCTACGAGCAGTACTTC.

CDR3 sequence reads: CASSPPLSGNQPQHF. The CDR3 bases are TGTGCCAGCTCACCCCCCCTGAGTGGCAATCAGCCCCAGCATTTT. The genes are TRBV18 and TRBJ1-5; D is unresolved. The CDR3 covers 15 residues. CDR1 is KGHSH, CDR2 LQKENI, per germline. Trimming pared 3 bases from V and 2 bases from J, leaving 11 bases between. The complete variable domain, with remaining parts taken from reference TRBV18 and TRBJ1-5, reads NAGVMQNPRHLVRRRGQEARLRCSPMKGHSHVYWYRQLPEEGLKFMVYLQKENIIDESGMPKERFSAEFPKEGPSILRIQQVVRGDSAAYFCASSPPLSGNQPQHFGDGTRLSIL.

CDR3 residues: CASSERVVSNQPQHF. CDR3 bases: TGTGCCAGCAGTGAACGGGTGGTGAGCAATCAGCCCCAGCATTTT. The chain links TRBV2 to TRBJ1-5; D call uncertain. The CDR3 loop spans 15 amino acids. The ends were cut back, 2 bases at V and 1 base at J, with 9 bases in the middle. Germline CDR1 reads SNHLY; CDR2 reads FYNNEI.

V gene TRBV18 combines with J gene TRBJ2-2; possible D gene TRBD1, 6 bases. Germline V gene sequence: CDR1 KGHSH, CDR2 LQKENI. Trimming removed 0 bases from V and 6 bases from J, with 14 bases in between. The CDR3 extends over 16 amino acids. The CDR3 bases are TGTGCCAGCTCACCACCGTGGGGGCAGGGGCCCGGGGAGCTGTTTTTT. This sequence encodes CASSPPWGQGPGELFF.

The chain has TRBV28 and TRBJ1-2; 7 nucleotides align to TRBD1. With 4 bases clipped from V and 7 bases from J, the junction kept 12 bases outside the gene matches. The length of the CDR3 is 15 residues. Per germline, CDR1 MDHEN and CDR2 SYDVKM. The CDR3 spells CASSSGLRGGFGYTF. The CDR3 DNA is TGTGCCAGCAGTTCCGGATTGAGAGGGGGCTTTGGCTACACCTTC.

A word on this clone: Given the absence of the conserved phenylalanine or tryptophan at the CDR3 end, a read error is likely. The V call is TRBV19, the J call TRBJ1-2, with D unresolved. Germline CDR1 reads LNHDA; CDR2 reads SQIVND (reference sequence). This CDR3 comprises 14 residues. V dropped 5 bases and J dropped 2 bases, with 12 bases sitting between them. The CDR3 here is CASSDPGTNYGYTS. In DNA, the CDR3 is TGTGCCAGTAGTGACCCCGGCACAAACTATGGCTACACCTCC.

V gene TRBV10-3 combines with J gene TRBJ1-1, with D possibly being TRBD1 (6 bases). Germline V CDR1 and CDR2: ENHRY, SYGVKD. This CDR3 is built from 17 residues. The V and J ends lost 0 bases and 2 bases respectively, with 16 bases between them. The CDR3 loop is CAISESTRRGGNTEAFF. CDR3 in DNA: TGTGCCATCAGTGAGTCAACGCGAAGGGGGGGAAACACTGAAGCTTTCTTT.

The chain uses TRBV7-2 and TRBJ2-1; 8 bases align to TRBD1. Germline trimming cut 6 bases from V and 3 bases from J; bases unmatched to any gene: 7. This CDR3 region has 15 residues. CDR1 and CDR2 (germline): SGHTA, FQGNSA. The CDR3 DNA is TGTGCCAGCAGATCCTGGGACAGGATCTACAATGAGCAGTTCTTC. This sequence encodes CASRSWDRIYNEQFF.

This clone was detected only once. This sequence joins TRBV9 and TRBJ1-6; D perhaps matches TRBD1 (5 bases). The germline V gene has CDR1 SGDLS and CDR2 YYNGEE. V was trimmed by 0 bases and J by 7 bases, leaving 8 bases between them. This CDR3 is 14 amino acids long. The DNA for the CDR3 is TGTGCCAGCAGCGTAGGCTCAGGGAATTCACCCCTCCACTTT. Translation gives CASSVGSGNSPLHF.

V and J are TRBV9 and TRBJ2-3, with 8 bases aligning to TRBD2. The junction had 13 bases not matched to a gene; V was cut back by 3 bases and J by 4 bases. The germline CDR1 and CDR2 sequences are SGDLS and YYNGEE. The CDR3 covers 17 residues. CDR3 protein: CASSDSFTSGAADTQYF. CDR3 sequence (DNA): TGTGCCAGCAGCGATTCCTTCACTAGCGGAGCGGCAGATACGCAGTATTTT.

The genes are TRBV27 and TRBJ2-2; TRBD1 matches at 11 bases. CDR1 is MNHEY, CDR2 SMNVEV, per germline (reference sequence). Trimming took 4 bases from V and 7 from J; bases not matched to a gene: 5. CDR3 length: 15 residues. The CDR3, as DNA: TGTGCCAGCAGTTCCCGGGACAGGGGGTACGGGGAGCTGTTTTTT. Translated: CASSSRDRGYGELFF.

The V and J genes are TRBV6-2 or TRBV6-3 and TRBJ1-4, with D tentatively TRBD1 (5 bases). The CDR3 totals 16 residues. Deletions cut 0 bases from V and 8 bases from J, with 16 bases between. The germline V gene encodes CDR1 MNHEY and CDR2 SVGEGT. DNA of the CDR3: TGTGCCAGCAGTTACTCGAATGGGGGAGTGAGGGAAAAACTGTTTTTT. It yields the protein CASSYSNGGVREKLFF.